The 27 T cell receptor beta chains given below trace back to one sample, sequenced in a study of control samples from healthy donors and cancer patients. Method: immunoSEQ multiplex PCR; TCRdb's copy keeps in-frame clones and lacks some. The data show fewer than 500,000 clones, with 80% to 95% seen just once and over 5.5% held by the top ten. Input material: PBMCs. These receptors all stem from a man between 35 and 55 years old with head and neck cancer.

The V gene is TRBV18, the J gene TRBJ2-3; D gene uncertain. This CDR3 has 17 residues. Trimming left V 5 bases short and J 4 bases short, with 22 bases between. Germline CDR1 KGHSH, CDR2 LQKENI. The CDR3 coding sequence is TGTGCCAGCTCATCGTTGACTTGGACCTTGTTGGCAGATACGCAGTATTTT. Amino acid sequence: CASSSLTWTLLADTQYF.

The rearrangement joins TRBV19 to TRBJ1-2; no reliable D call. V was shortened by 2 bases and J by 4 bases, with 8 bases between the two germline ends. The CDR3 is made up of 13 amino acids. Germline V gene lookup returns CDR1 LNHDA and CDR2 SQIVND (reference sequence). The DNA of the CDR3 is TGTGCCAGTAGTATAAACGAGGGCTATGGCTACACCTTC. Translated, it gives CASSINEGYGYTF.

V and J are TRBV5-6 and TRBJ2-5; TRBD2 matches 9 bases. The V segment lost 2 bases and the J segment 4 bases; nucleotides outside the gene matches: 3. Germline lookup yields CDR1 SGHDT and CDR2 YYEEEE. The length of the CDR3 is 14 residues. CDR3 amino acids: CASSLVLAGETQYF. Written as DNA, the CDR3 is TGTGCCAGCAGCTTAGTACTAGCGGGAGAGACCCAGTACTTC.

CDR3 region: CASSLGGWGEGSYEQYF. The CDR3 DNA follows: TGTGCCAGCAGCTTAGGTGGATGGGGAGAGGGTTCCTACGAGCAGTACTTC. This chain links TRBV7-8 with TRBJ2-7; D is perhaps TRBD2 (5 bases). V shed 1 base and J shed 1 base, with 17 bases lying between them. Germline V gives CDR1 SGHVS, CDR2 FQNEAQ. This CDR3 region has 17 residues. Using reference TRBV7-8 and TRBJ2-7 for the parts outside the CDR3, the full variable domain is GAGVSQSPRYKVAKRGQDVALRCDPISGHVSLFWYQQALGQGPEFLTYFQNEAQLDKSGLPSDRFFAERPEGSVSTLKIQRTQQEDSAVYLCASSLGGWGEGSYEQYFGPGTRLTVT.

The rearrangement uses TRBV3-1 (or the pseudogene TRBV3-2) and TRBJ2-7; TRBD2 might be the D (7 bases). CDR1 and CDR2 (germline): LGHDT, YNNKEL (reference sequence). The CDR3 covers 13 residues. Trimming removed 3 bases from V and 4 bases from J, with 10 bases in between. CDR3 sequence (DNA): TGTGCCAGCAGCCACGCGGGGGCGTACGAGCAGTACTTC. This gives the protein CASSHAGAYEQYF.

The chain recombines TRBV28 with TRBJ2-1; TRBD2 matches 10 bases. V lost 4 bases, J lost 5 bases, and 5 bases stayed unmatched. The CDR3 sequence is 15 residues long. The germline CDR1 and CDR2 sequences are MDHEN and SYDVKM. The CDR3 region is CASSSSGRANNEQFF. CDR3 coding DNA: TGTGCCAGCAGTTCAAGCGGGAGGGCTAACAATGAGCAGTTCTTC.

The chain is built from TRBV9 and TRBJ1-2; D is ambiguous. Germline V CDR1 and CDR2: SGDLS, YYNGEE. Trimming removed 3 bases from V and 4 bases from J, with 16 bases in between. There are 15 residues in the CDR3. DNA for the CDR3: TGTGCCAGCAGCGGCGCCCCACAACTCCTCTATGGCTACACCTTC. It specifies CASSGAPQLLYGYTF.

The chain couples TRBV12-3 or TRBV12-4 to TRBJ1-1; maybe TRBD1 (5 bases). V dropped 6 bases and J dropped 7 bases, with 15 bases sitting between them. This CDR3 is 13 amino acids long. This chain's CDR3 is CASSPPGQHEAFF. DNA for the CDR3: TGTGCCAGCAGCCCCCCGGGGCAACATGAAGCTTTCTTT.

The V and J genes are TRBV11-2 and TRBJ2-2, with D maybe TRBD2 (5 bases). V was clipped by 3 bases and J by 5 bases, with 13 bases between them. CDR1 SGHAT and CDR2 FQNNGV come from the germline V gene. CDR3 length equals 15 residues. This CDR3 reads CASSLRRVETGELFF. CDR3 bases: TGTGCCAGCAGCTTGAGGCGGGTGGAAACCGGGGAGCTGTTTTTT. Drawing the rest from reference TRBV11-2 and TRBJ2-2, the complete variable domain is EAGVAQSPRYKIIEKRQSVAFWCNPISGHATLYWYQQILGQGPKLLIQFQNNGVVDDSQLPKDRFSAERLKGVDSTLKIQPAKLEDSAVYLCASSLRRVETGELFFGEGSRLTVL.

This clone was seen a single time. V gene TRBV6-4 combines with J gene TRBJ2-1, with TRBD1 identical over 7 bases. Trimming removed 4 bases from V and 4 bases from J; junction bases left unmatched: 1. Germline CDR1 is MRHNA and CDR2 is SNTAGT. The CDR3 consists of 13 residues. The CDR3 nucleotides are TGTGCCAGCAGTGTGACAGGGTACAATGAGCAGTTCTTC. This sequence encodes CASSVTGYNEQFF.

This CDR3 is CASSQGRADTQYF. DNA of the CDR3: TGCGCCAGCAGCCAGGGACGGGCAGATACGCAGTATTTT. V gene TRBV4-3 combines with J gene TRBJ2-3; D possibly uses TRBD1 or TRBD2 (5 bases each). Trimming removed 3 bases at V and 4 bases at J, with 8 bases between. This CDR3 region has 13 residues. CDR1 LGHNA and CDR2 YSLEER come from the germline V gene.

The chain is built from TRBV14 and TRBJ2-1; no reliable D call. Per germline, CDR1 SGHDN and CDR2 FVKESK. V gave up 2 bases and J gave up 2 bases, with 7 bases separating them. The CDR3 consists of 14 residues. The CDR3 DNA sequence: TGTGCCAGCAGCCAATGGCCGACCTACAATGAGCAGTTCTTC. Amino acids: CASSQWPTYNEQFF.

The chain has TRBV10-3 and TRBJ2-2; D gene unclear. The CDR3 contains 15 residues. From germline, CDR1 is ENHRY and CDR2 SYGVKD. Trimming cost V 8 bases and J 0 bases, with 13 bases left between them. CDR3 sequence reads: CAIRWDGANTGELFF. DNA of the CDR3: TGTGCCATCCGTTGGGATGGGGCGAACACCGGGGAGCTGTTTTTT.

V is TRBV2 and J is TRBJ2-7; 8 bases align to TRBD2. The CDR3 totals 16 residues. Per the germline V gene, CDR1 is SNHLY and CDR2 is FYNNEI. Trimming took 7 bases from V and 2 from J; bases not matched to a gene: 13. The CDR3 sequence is CASNREGAEHPYEQYF. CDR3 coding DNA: TGTGCCAGCAACCGGGAGGGAGCGGAGCATCCCTACGAGCAGTACTTC.

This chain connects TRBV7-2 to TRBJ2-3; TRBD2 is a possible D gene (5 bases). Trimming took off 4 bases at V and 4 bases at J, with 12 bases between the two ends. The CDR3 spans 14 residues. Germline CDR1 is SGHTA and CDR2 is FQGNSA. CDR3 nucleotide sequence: TGTGCCAGCAGCTCTACTAGTAGCTCAGATACGCAGTATTTT. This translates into CASSSTSSSDTQYF.

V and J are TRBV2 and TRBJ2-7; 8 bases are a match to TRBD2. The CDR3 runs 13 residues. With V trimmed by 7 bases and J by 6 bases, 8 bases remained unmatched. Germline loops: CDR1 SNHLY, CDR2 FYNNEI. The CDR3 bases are TGTGCCAGCACCCGGGGGGGGGTCCCCGAGCAGTACTTC. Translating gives CASTRGGVPEQYF.

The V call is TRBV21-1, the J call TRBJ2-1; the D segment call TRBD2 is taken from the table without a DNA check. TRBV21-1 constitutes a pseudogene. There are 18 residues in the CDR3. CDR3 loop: CASSKVASGGRTYNEQFF. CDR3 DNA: TGTGCCAGCAGCAAAGTGGCTAGCGGGGGGCGGACCTACAATGAGCAGTTCTTC.

The CDR3 here is CASSPATRGGPYTF. CDR3 DNA sequence: TGTGCCAGCAGCCCGGCAACCCGGGGGGGGCCTTACACCTTC. This sequence joins TRBV7-9 and TRBJ1-2; possibly TRBD1 for D (6 bases). CDR1 SEHNR and CDR2 FQNEAQ come from the germline V gene (reference sequence). Trimming shortened V by 5 bases and J by 11 bases, and 21 bases separated the two germline ends. The CDR3 loop spans 14 amino acids.

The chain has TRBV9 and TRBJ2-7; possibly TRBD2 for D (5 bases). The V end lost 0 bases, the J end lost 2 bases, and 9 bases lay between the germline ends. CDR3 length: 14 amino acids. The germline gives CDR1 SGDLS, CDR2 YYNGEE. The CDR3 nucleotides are TGTGCCAGCAGCGTAGAATGGACTCCCTACGAGCAGTACTTC. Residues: CASSVEWTPYEQYF.

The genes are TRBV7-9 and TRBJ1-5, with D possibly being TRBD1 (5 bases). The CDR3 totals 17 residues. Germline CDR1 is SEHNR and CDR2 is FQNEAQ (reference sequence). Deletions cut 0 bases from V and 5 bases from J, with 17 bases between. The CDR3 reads CASSLAATGGEHQPQHF. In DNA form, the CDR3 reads TGTGCCAGCAGCTTAGCGGCCACCGGGGGGGAGCATCAGCCCCAGCATTTT.

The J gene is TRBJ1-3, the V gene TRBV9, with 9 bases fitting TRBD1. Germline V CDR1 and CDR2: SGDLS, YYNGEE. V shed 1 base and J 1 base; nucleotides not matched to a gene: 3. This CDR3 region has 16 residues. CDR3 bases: TGTGCCAGCAGCGTATTCGGGACAGGGTCTGGAAACACCATATATTTT. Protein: CASSVFGTGSGNTIYF.

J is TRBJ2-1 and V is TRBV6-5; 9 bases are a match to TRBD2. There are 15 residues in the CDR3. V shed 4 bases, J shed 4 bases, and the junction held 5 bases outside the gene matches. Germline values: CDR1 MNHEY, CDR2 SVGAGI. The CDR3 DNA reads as TGTGCCAGCAGTTCGCTAGCGGGGACTTACAATGAGCAGTTCTTC. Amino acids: CASSSLAGTYNEQFF.

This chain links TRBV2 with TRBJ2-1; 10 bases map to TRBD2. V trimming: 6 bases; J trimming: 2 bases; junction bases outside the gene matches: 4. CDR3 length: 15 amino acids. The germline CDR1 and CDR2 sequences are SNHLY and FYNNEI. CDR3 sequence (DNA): TGTGCCAGCAGGATAGCGGGGGGCCCCTACAATGAGCAGTTCTTC. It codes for CASRIAGGPYNEQFF.

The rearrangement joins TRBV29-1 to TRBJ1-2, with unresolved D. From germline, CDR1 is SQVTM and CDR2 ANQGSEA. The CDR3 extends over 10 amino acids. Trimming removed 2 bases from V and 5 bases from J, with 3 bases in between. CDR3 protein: CSVETYGYTF. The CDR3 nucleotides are TGCAGCGTTGAAACTTATGGCTACACCTTC.

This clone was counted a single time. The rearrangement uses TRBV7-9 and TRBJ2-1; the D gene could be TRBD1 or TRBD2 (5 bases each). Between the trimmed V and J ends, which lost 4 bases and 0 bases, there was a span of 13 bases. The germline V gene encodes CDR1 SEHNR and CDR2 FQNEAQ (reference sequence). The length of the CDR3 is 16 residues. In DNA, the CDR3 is TGTGCCAGCAGCTCCGGGACCGATTTCTCCTACAATGAGCAGTTCTTC. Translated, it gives CASSSGTDFSYNEQFF.

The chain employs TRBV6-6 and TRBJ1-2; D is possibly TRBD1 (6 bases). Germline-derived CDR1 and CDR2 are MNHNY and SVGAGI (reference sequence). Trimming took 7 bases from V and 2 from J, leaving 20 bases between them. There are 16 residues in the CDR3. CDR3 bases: TGTGCCAGCAAAGAGAACAGGGATATGTTAAACTATGGCTACACCTTC. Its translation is CASKENRDMLNYGYTF.

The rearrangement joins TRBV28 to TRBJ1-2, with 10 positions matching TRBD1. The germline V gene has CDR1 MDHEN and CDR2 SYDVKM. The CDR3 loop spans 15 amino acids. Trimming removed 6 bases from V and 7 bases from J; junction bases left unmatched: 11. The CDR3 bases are TGTGCCAGCAGCCCACCCCCGACAGGGGGCCGTGGCTACACCTTC. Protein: CASSPPPTGGRGYTF.